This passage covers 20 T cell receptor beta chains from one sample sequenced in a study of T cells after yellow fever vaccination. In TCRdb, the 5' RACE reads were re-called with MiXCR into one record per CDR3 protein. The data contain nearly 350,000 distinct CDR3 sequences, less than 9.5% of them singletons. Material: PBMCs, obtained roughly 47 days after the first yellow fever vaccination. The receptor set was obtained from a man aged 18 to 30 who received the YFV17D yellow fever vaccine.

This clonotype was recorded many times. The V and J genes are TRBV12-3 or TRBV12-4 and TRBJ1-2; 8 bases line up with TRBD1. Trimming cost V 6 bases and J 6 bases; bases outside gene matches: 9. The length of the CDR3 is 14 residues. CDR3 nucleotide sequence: TGTGCCAGCAGCGAACCCCAGGGGGCTCATGGCTACACCTTC. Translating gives CASSEPQGAHGYTF.

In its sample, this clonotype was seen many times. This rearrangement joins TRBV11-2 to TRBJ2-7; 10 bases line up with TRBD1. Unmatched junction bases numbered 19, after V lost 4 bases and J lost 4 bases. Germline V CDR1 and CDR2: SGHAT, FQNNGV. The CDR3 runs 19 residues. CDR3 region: CASSSHTTVGTGAMYEQYF. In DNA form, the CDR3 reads TGTGCCAGCAGCTCGCACACCACCGTCGGGACAGGGGCGATGTACGAGCAGTACTTC.

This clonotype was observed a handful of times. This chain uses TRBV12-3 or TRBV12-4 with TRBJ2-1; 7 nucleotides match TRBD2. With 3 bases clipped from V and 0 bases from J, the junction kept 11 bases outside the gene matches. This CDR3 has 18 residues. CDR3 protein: CASSLSYMGGDSYNEQFF. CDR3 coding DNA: TGTGCCAGCAGTTTGAGTTATATGGGGGGGGACTCCTACAATGAGCAGTTCTTC.

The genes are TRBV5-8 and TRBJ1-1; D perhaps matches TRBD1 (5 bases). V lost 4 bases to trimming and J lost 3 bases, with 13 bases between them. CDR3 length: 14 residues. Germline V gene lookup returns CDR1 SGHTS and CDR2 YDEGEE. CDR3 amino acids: CASSRRVSYTEAFF. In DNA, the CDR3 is TGTGCCAGCAGCCGCAGGGTCTCGTACACTGAAGCTTTCTTT.

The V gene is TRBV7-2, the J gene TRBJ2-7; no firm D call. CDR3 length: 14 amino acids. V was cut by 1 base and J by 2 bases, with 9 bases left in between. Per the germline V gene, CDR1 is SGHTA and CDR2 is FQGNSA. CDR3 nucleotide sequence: TGTGCCAGCAGCTTAGATACTGGGGCCTACGAGCAGTACTTC. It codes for CASSLDTGAYEQYF. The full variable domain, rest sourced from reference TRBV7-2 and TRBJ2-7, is GAGVSQSPSNKVTEKGKDVELRCDPISGHTALYWYRQSLGQGLEFLIYFQGNSAPDKSGLPSDRFSAERTGGSVSTLTIQRTQQEDSAVYLCASSLDTGAYEQYFGPGTRLTVT.

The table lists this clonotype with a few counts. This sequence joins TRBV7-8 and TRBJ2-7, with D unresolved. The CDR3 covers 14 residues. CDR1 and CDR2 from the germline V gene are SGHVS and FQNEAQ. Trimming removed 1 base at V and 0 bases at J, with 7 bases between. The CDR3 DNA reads TGTGCCAGCAGCTTAGATCCAGGCTCCTACGAGCAGTACGTC. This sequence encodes CASSLDPGSYEQYV.

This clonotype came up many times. The CDR3: CASSLLIGEVYF. CDR3 in DNA: TGTGCCAGCAGCTTACTAATAGGGGAGGTGTACTTC. This chain connects TRBV7-2 to TRBJ2-4, with D perhaps matching TRBD2 (6 bases). The germline V gene has CDR1 SGHTA and CDR2 FQGNSA. V lost 2 bases and J lost 15, with 14 bases in between. The CDR3 covers 12 residues.

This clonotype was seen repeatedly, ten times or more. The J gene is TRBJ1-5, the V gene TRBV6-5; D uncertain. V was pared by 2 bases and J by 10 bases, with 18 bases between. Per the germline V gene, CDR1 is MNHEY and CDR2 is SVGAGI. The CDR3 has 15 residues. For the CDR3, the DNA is TGTGCCAGCAGTTACGGGCAGCCAACTTATTTTCCCCAGCATTTT. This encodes CASSYGQPTYFPQHF.

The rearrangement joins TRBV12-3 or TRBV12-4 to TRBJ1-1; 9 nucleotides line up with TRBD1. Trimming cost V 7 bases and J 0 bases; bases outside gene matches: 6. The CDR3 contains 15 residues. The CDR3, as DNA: TGTGCCAGCATCCCGGGACAGGGAGTGAACACTGAAGCTTTCTTT. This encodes CASIPGQGVNTEAFF.

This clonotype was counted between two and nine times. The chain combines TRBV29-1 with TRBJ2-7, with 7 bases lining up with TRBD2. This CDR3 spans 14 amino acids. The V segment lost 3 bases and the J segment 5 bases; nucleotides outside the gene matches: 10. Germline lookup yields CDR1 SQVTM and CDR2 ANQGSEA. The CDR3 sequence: CSVDGARGSNEQYV. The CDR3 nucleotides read TGCAGCGTTGATGGGGCGCGGGGGAGCAACGAGCAGTACGTC.

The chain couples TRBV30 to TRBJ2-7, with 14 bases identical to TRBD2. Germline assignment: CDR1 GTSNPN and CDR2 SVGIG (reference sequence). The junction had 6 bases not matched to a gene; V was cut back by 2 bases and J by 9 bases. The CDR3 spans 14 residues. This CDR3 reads CAWSPGTSGGGQYF. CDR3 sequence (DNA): TGTGCCTGGAGTCCGGGGACTAGCGGGGGCGGGCAGTACTTC.

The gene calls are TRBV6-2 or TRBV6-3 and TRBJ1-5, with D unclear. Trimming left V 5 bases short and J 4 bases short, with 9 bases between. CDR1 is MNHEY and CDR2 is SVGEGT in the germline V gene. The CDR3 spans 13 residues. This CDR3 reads CASSLMRNQPQHF. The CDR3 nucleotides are TGTGCCAGCAGTCTTATGAGGAATCAGCCCCAGCATTTT.

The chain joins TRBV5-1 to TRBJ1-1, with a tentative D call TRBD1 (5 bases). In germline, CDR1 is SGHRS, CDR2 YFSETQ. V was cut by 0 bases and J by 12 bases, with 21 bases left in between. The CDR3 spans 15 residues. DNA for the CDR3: TGCGCCAGCAGCTTGGGCGTAAGAGCTGGGGGTCGGTCTTTCTTT. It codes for CASSLGVRAGGRSFF.

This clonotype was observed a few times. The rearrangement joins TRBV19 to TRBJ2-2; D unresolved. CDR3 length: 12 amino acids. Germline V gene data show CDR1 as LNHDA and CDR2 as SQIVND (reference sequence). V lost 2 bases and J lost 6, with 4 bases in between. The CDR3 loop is CASSIPAGELFF. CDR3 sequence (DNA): TGTGCCAGTAGTATACCCGCCGGGGAGCTGTTTTTT.

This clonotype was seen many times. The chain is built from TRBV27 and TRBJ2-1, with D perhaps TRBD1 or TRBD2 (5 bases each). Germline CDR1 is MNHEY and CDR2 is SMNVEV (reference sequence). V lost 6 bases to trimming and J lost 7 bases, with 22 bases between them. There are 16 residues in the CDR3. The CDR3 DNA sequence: TGTGCCAGCAGCCCTAGAGGGGATACCTTTTGGAATGAGCAGTTCTTC. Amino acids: CASSPRGDTFWNEQFF.

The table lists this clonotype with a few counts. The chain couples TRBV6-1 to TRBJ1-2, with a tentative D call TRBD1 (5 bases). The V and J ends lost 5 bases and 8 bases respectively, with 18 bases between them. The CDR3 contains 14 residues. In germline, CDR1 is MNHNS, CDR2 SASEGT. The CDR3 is CASSNPTGSWGYTF. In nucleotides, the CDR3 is TGTGCCAGCAGTAATCCTACAGGTAGCTGGGGCTACACCTTC.

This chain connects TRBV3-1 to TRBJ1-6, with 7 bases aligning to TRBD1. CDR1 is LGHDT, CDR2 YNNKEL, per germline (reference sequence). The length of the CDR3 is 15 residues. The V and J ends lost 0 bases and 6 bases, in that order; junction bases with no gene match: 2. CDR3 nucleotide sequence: TGTGCCAGCAGCCAAGATTGGGACAGTAATTCACCCCTCCACTTT. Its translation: CASSQDWDSNSPLHF.

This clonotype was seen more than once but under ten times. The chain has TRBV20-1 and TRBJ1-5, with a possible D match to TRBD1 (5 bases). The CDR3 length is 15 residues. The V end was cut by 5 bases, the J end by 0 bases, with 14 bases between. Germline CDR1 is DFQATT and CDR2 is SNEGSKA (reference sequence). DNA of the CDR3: TGCAGTGCTGGCCAATGGGACGCTAGCAATCAGCCCCAGCATTTT. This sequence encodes CSAGQWDASNQPQHF.

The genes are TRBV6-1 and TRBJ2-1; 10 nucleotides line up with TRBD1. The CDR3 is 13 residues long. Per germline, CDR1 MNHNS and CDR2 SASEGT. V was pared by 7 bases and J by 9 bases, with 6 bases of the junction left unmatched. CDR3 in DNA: TGTGCCAGCAAAGCGACAGGGGGCCTTGAGCAGTTCTTC. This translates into CASKATGGLEQFF.

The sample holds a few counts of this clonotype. CDR3 DNA sequence: TGCGCCAGCAGCCAAGTAATCCCCCCAGATACGCAGTATTTT. Translation gives CASSQVIPPDTQYF. This chain links TRBV4-3 with TRBJ2-3; no clear D gene. The germline V gene encodes CDR1 LGHNA and CDR2 YSLEER. The V and J ends lost 1 base and 4 bases respectively, with 9 bases between them. The CDR3 is 14 amino acids.